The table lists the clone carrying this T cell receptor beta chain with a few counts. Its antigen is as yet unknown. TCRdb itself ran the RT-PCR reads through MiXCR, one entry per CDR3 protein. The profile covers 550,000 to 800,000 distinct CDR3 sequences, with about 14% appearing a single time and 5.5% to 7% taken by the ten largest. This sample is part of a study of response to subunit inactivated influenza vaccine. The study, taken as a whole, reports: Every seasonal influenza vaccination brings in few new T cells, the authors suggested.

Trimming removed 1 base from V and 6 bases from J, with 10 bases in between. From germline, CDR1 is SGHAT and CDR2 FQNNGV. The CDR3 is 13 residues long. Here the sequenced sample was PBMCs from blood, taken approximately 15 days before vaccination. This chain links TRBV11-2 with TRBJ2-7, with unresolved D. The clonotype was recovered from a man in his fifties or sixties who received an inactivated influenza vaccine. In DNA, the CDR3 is TGTGCCAGCAGCTTAGGGGTTCCAGGCGAGCAGTACTTC. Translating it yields CASSLGVPGEQYF.